This TCR beta chain was captured in a study of OX40 agonist ivuxolimab in advanced cancers. Turning to the study itself: Patients in dose escalation had liver, melanoma, kidney or head and neck cancers. Earlier anti-PD-1, anti-PD-L1 or anti-CTLA-4 therapy was permitted; over 35% had received some. General observations from the study: The study observed clonal expansion of CD4+ and CD8+ blood T cells by week 6 at 0.1 to 3.0 mg/kg.

Comment on this clone: Its antigen is as yet unknown.

Produced via immunoSEQ multiplex PCR; TCRdb's table is partial and in-frame only. The sample holds tens of thousands of clones, approximately 94% seen once. V shed 0 bases and J shed 2 bases, with 7 bases lying between them. Germline V gene data show CDR1 as MNHEY and CDR2 as SVGAGI. The CDR3 length is 14 residues. This sequence joins TRBV6-5 and TRBJ1-2; D is ambiguous. This specimen was CD4+ or CD8+ T cells sorted from blood, taken in a trial of the OX40 agonist ivuxolimab. This receptor was taken from an adult with an advanced solid tumor such as melanoma, head and neck, liver or kidney cancer. The CDR3 sequence: CASSYSRGNYGYTF. DNA for the CDR3: TGTGCCAGCAGTTACTCTCGGGGAAACTATGGCTACACCTTC.